A single sample is the source of the 26 T cell receptor beta chains below, sequenced in a study of blood T cell repertoires in COVID-19. The assay was immunoSEQ multiplex PCR, and TCRdb's table has in-frame clones only and misses some. The sample lists about 70,000 clones, approximately 81% occurring once. The specimen sequenced was peripheral blood. The receptors shown here come from a woman aged 80 or over with active or convalescent COVID-19.

The CDR3 protein is CASTQQQASGGQTQYF. The DNA of the CDR3 is TGTGCCAGCACGCAGCAACAGGCTAGCGGGGGGCAGACCCAGTACTTC. This chain links TRBV7-2 with TRBJ2-5; 11 bases map to TRBD2. Looked up from germline, CDR1 is SGHTA and CDR2 is FQGNSA. The CDR3 extends over 16 amino acids. V dropped 7 bases and J dropped 6; count of bases not matched to a gene: 13.

CDR3 sequence reads: CASSSLTVGFEAFF. CDR3 nucleotide sequence: TGTGCCAGCAGTTCTCTGACAGTGGGGTTTGAAGCTTTCTTT. V is TRBV28 and J is TRBJ1-1; a possible D gene is TRBD1 (5 bases). Between the trimmed V and J ends, which lost 4 bases and 7 bases, there was a span of 16 bases. CDR3 size: 14 residues. Per germline, CDR1 MDHEN and CDR2 SYDVKM.

The V call is TRBV6-4, the J call TRBJ2-1; D might be TRBD1 (6 bases). Trimming left V 5 bases short and J 9 bases short, with 11 bases between. Germline lookup yields CDR1 MRHNA and CDR2 SNTAGT. This CDR3 region has 12 residues. The CDR3 reads CASSNRVGEQFF. The CDR3 DNA sequence: TGTGCCAGCAGTAACAGGGTGGGTGAGCAGTTCTTC.

The J gene is TRBJ1-6, the V gene TRBV5-5; D possibly corresponds to TRBD1 (5 bases). The germline CDR1 and CDR2 sequences are SGHKS and YYEKEE (reference sequence). This CDR3 has 16 amino acids. Trimming stripped 0 bases from V and 6 bases from J, with 13 bases between. Here the CDR3 reads CASSLAGPGPNSPLHF. Written as DNA, the CDR3 is TGTGCCAGCAGCTTGGCCGGCCCAGGGCCTAATTCACCCCTCCACTTT.

This chain uses TRBV6-2 or TRBV6-3 with TRBJ2-1; maybe TRBD2 (6 bases). V was shortened by 4 bases and J by 5 bases, with 15 bases between the two germline ends. The CDR3 consists of 15 residues. Germline CDR1 is MNHEY and CDR2 is SVGEGT. CDR3 protein: CASSLTGTLNNEQFF. CDR3 nucleotide sequence: TGTGCCAGCAGTTTAACCGGGACTCTTAACAATGAGCAGTTCTTC.

The gene calls are TRBV23-1 and TRBJ2-5, with D possibly TRBD1 on 6 matching bases. TRBV23-1 is an ORF, with its function uncertain. V gave up 7 bases and J gave up 4 bases, with 13 bases separating them. The CDR3 runs 13 residues. The CDR3 DNA sequence: TGCGCCAGCAATTCATTAGGGGGAGAGACCCAGTACTTC. It specifies CASNSLGGETQYF.

V gene TRBV10-3 combines with J gene TRBJ1-1; D is uncertain. V lost 0 bases, J lost 7 bases, and 6 bases lay in between. CDR1 is ENHRY and CDR2 is SYGVKD in the germline V gene. CDR3 length equals 12 residues. CDR3 loop: CAISESMSEAFF. DNA of the CDR3: TGTGCCATCAGTGAGTCGATGAGTGAAGCTTTCTTT.

This clone was recorded a few times. This chain uses TRBV7-2 with TRBJ2-7, with D perhaps matching TRBD1 (6 bases). The CDR3 has 16 amino acids. Per germline, CDR1 SGHTA and CDR2 FQGNSA. V dropped 5 bases and J dropped 0 bases, with 17 bases sitting between them. The CDR3: CASSQPSGDPSYEQYF. DNA of the CDR3: TGTGCCAGCAGCCAACCGTCAGGGGATCCCTCCTACGAGCAGTACTTC.

The J gene is TRBJ2-2, the V gene TRBV5-4; 9 bases map to TRBD2. Germline CDR1 reads SGHNT; CDR2 reads YYREEE (reference sequence). J gave up 3 bases and V 5 bases, and 5 bases lay outside the gene matches. The CDR3 runs 15 residues. CDR3 DNA: TGTGCCAGCAGTTCGGGACTAGCAGACACCGGGGAGCTGTTTTTT. As protein: CASSSGLADTGELFF. The variable domain in full, with the rest retrieved from reference TRBV5-4 and TRBJ2-2, is ETGVTQSPTHLIKTRGQQVTLRCSSQSGHNTVSWYQQALGQGPQFIFQYYREEENGRGNFPPRFSGLQFPNYSSELNVNALELDDSALYLCASSSGLADTGELFFGEGSRLTVL.

J is TRBJ1-4 and V is TRBV4-1; 8 positions match TRBD1. V dropped 4 bases and J dropped 8; count of bases not matched to a gene: 6. CDR3 length: 14 amino acids. CDR1 is MGHRA, CDR2 YSYEKL, per germline. CDR3 in DNA: TGCGCCAGCAGCCTGACAGGGGTGGGCGAAAAACTGTTTTTT. This encodes CASSLTGVGEKLFF.

The V and J genes are TRBV19 and TRBJ1-1; TRBD1 agrees at 11 bases. V shed 8 bases and J 4 bases; nucleotides not matched to a gene: 9. CDR1 is LNHDA and CDR2 is SQIVND in the germline V gene (reference sequence). The CDR3 length is 15 residues. The CDR3 bases are TGTGCCAGTTCCCCCGGGGGGACAGGGGGCACTGAAGCTTTCTTT. Translation: CASSPGGTGGTEAFF.

CDR3 residues: CASSYQGGTEAFF. In nucleotides, the CDR3 is TGTGCCAGCAGTTACCAGGGGGGAACTGAAGCTTTCTTT. The V call is TRBV7-9, the J call TRBJ1-1; 7 nucleotides line up with TRBD1. CDR1 is SEHNR, CDR2 FQNEAQ, per germline (reference sequence). The V segment lost 6 bases and the J segment 5 bases; nucleotides outside the gene matches: 6. This CDR3 spans 13 amino acids. The entire variable domain, with the rest obtained from reference TRBV7-9 and TRBJ1-1, is as follows: DTGVSQNPRHKITKRGQNVTFRCDPISEHNRLYWYRQTLGQGPEFLTYFQNEAQLEKSRLLSDRFSAERPKGSFSTLEIQRTEQGDSAMYLCASSYQGGTEAFFGQGTRLTVV.

The gene calls are TRBV28 and TRBJ2-2, with D possibly TRBD2 on 5 matching bases. Trimming took 7 bases from V and 5 from J, leaving 8 bases between them. Germline V CDR1 and CDR2: MDHEN, SYDVKM. The CDR3 length is 12 residues. Here the CDR3 DNA reads TGTGCCAGCATGTCGGGGACCGGGGAGCTGTTTTTT. Translating it yields CASMSGTGELFF.

The V and J genes are TRBV6-5 and TRBJ1-5, with D unresolved. The ends were cut back, 0 bases at V and 7 bases at J, with 7 bases in the middle. This CDR3 has 13 amino acids. Per the germline V gene, CDR1 is MNHEY and CDR2 is SVGAGI. In DNA, the CDR3 is TGTGCCAGCAGTTACTCGAGGTACCAGCCCCAGCATTTT. Encoded protein: CASSYSRYQPQHF.

This clone was counted many times. V and J are TRBV7-2 and TRBJ2-7; D is perhaps TRBD2 (5 bases). This CDR3 contains 14 residues. V gave up 7 bases and J gave up 0 bases, with 13 bases separating them. Germline V gene sequence: CDR1 SGHTA, CDR2 FQGNSA. The CDR3 here is CASTNNRDSYEQYF. CDR3 nucleotides: TGTGCCAGCACAAACAACCGGGACTCCTACGAGCAGTACTTC.

The CDR3 DNA is TGTGCCATCAGTGCGATAGCGGCTCAAGAGACCCAGTACTTC. Translated: CAISAIAAQETQYF. The chain links TRBV10-3 to TRBJ2-5, with D possibly being TRBD2 (6 bases). The V and J ends lost 4 bases and 2 bases respectively, with 11 bases between them. Germline CDR1 and CDR2: ENHRY and SYGVKD. The CDR3 covers 14 residues.

J is TRBJ2-3 and V is TRBV2, with 8 bases aligning to TRBD1. Germline V gene lookup returns CDR1 SNHLY and CDR2 FYNNEI. V lost 5 bases to trimming and J lost 1 base; unmatched junction nucleotides: 8. The CDR3 is 16 amino acids. The CDR3 protein is CASSTRDRLRTDTQYF. The CDR3 DNA reads TGTGCCAGCAGTACCCGGGACAGGCTTCGCACAGATACGCAGTATTTT.

This rearrangement joins TRBV21-1 to TRBJ2-3; TRBD2, the D gene given by the table, was not confirmed from the DNA. TRBV21-1 is shown as a pseudogene. This CDR3 contains 16 residues. CDR3 coding DNA: TGTGCCAGCAGCGATCGGACTAGCAAAAGGGCAGATACGCAGTATTTT. Its translation: CASSDRTSKRADTQYF.

This clone was counted once. CDR3 nucleotides: TGTGCCAGGACGCGAAATTCTTCAGCTAGCGGGATTTTCTACGAGCAGTACTTC. Its protein is CARTRNSSASGIFYEQYF. The V and J genes are TRBV27 and TRBJ2-7, with 9 bases that match TRBD2. Germline CDR1 MNHEY, CDR2 SMNVEV (reference sequence). V trimming: 9 bases; J trimming: 3 bases; junction bases outside the gene matches: 21. The CDR3 length is 18 residues.

This chain links TRBV7-9 with TRBJ2-1; 11 bases line up with TRBD2. Germline-derived CDR1 and CDR2 are SEHNR and FQNEAQ (reference sequence). J gave up 6 bases and V 3 bases, and 4 bases lay outside the gene matches. There are 15 residues in the CDR3. CDR3 loop: CASSFTSGSTNEQFF. The CDR3 coding sequence is TGTGCCAGCAGCTTTACTAGCGGGAGTACCAATGAGCAGTTCTTC. Looking up the rest from reference TRBV7-9 and TRBJ2-1 gives the full variable domain: DTGVSQNPRHKITKRGQNVTFRCDPISEHNRLYWYRQTLGQGPEFLTYFQNEAQLEKSRLLSDRFSAERPKGSFSTLEIQRTEQGDSAMYLCASSFTSGSTNEQFFGPGTRLTVL.

In the case of this clone: This sample includes further DNA sequences coding for the same CDR3. CDR3 in amino acids: CASSPGQNYGYTF. CDR3 bases: TGTGCCAGCTCACCGGGACAGAACTATGGCTACACCTTC. This chain joins TRBV18 and TRBJ1-2, with 7 bases identical to TRBD1. The CDR3 length is 13 residues. Trimming removed 3 bases from V and 2 bases from J; junction bases left unmatched: 0. Germline CDR1 is KGHSH and CDR2 is LQKENI.

The count of this clone is one. The J gene is TRBJ2-2, the V gene TRBV9, with D perhaps matching TRBD1 (6 bases). The CDR3 length is 15 residues. Germline CDR1 is SGDLS and CDR2 is YYNGEE. The V end was cut by 4 bases, the J end by 3 bases, with 13 bases between. The CDR3 DNA reads TGTGCCAGCAGCAACGGACAGTGGGACACCGGGGAGCTGTTTTTT. Amino acids: CASSNGQWDTGELFF.

This chain links TRBV6-2 or TRBV6-3 with TRBJ1-5; the D is unclear. The CDR3 is 14 residues long. V lost 6 bases and J lost 7, with 16 bases in between. From germline, CDR1 is MNHEY and CDR2 SVGEGT. The CDR3 nucleotides read TGTGCCAGCAGCTCCCTCACCCGAGGACAGCCCCAGCATTTT. As protein: CASSSLTRGQPQHF.

The chain is built from TRBV11-3 and TRBJ2-1, with D possibly TRBD1 on 5 matching bases. Germline loops: CDR1 SGHNT, CDR2 YENEEA. The V and J ends lost 4 bases and 9 bases respectively, with 7 bases between them. This CDR3 is 11 amino acids long. CDR3 bases: TGTGCCAGCAGCTCAAGGGGTGAGCAGTTCTTC. Its translation: CASSSRGEQFF.

The V call is TRBV18, the J call TRBJ2-7; no firm D call. The CDR3 is made up of 17 amino acids. The germline V and J ends were trimmed by 3 bases and 0 bases, with 18 bases remaining between them. Germline assignment: CDR1 KGHSH and CDR2 LQKENI. The CDR3 coding sequence is TGTGCCAGCTCACCGCCCATTGGGCAGGCCAGCTCCTACGAGCAGTACTTC. As protein: CASSPPIGQASSYEQYF.

V gene TRBV7-9 combines with J gene TRBJ1-3; 12 nucleotides align to TRBD1. The V segment lost 3 bases and the J segment 3 bases; nucleotides outside the gene matches: 6. The CDR3 covers 17 residues. Germline CDR1 is SEHNR and CDR2 is FQNEAQ (reference sequence). The CDR3, as DNA: TGTGCCAGCAGCTTCGGGACAGGGGGCTCTGGTGGAAACACCATATATTTT. This translates into CASSFGTGGSGGNTIYF.